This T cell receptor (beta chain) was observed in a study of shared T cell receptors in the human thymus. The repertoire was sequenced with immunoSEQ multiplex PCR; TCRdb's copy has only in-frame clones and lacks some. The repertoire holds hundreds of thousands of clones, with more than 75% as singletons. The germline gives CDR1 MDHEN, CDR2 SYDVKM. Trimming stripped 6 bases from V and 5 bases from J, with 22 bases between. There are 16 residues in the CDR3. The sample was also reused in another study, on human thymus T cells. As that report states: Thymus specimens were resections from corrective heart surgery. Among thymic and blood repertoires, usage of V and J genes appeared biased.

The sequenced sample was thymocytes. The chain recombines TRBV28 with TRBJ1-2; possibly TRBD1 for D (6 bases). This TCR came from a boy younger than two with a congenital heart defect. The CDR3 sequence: CASSPPRDKKWYGYTF. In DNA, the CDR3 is TGTGCCAGCAGCCCGCCTCGGGACAAAAAGTGGTATGGCTACACCTTC.